The rows below give T cell receptor beta chains drawn from one sample of a study of human T cells and chemical hapten exposure. TCRdb re-derived calls from the RACE reads in MiXCR, one entry per CDR3 protein. The data show some 170,000 distinct CDR3 sequences, approximately 20% seen once. Sequences were derived from whole blood, sampled in connection with sensitization to the hapten diphenylcyclopropenone (DPC). These receptors originate from a woman between 45 and 65 years old with alopecia areata. Some clones in this sample may be carry-over from other donors' samples. The CDR3 runs from the conserved cysteine through the conserved F or W. Fields, in order: J gene, V gene, D gene, clone size, CDR3 length, CDR3 protein, CDR3 DNA. The D gene is left open where the match is weak. Expanded clones get a size class; other rows say once, few or many, or leave the size out.

j_gene: TRBJ1-5
v_gene: TRBV12-3/TRBV12-4
d_gene: .
abundance: few
len: 13
CDR3aa: CASSFSRNQPQHF
CDR3nt: TGTGCCAGCAGTTTTAGCAGGAATCAGCCCCAGCATTTT

j_gene: TRBJ2-7
v_gene: TRBV4-2
d_gene: .
abundance: .
len: 14
CDR3aa: CASSQAWGNYEQYF
CDR3nt: TGTGCCAGCAGCCAAGCCTGGGGAAACTACGAGCAGTACTTC

j_gene: TRBJ2-7
v_gene: TRBV15
d_gene: .
abundance: .
len: 13
CDR3aa: CATSISLTGEQYF
CDR3nt: TGTGCCACCAGCATTTCACTTACGGGCGAGCAGTACTTC

j_gene: TRBJ2-1
v_gene: TRBV2
d_gene: .
abundance: .
len: 13
CDR3aa: CASSEALWDEQFF
CDR3nt: TGTGCCAGCAGTGAAGCGCTTTGGGATGAGCAGTTCTTC

j_gene: TRBJ2-1
v_gene: TRBV5-1
d_gene: .
abundance: few
len: 14
CDR3aa: CASSLRRGPDEQFF
CDR3nt: TGCGCCAGCAGCTTGCGTCGGGGGCCCGATGAGCAGTTCTTC

j_gene: TRBJ2-3
v_gene: TRBV7-9
d_gene: TRBD2
abundance: .
len: 17
CDR3aa: CASSPSPGGRGTDTQYF
CDR3nt: TGTGCCAGCAGCCCATCCCCGGGCGGGAGAGGCACAGATACGCAGTATTTT

j_gene: TRBJ2-5
v_gene: TRBV24-1
d_gene: .
abundance: few
len: 14
CDR3aa: CATSDLGVQETQYF
CDR3nt: TGTGCCACCAGTGATTTGGGGGTACAGGAGACCCAGTACTTC

j_gene: TRBJ1-1
v_gene: TRBV20-1
d_gene: TRBD1
abundance: .
len: 14
CDR3aa: CSARQPTGFTEAFF
CDR3nt: TGCAGTGCTAGACAACCGACAGGGTTCACTGAAGCTTTCTTT

j_gene: TRBJ2-7
v_gene: TRBV6-2/TRBV6-3
d_gene: .
abundance: once
len: 10
CDR3aa: CARRAYEQYF
CDR3nt: TGTGCCCGACGAGCTTACGAGCAGTACTTC

j_gene: TRBJ1-1
v_gene: TRBV2
d_gene: .
abundance: .
len: 14
CDR3aa: CASSTDLGNTEAFF
CDR3nt: TGTGCCAGCAGTACAGACTTGGGGAACACTGAAGCTTTCTTT

j_gene: TRBJ1-6
v_gene: TRBV11-2
d_gene: .
abundance: .
len: 15
CDR3aa: CASSLNGPRVSPLHF
CDR3nt: TGTGCCAGCAGCTTGAACGGACCGAGGGTTTCACCCCTCCACTTT

j_gene: TRBJ2-3
v_gene: TRBV2
d_gene: .
abundance: few
len: 15
CDR3aa: CASSMDSTWGDTQYF
CDR3nt: TGTGCCAGCAGCATGGACAGTACATGGGGGGATACGCAGTATTTT

j_gene: TRBJ1-2
v_gene: TRBV29-1
d_gene: TRBD1
abundance: many
len: 16
CDR3aa: CSVAVSRGGMNYGYTF
CDR3nt: TGCAGCGTTGCTGTGAGCAGGGGGGGAATGAACTATGGCTACACCTTC

j_gene: TRBJ2-1
v_gene: TRBV24-1
d_gene: .
abundance: .
len: 16
CDR3aa: CATSDLGRGLRNEQFF
CDR3nt: TGTGCCACCAGTGATTTAGGAAGAGGCCTACGGAATGAGCAGTTCTTC

j_gene: TRBJ2-1
v_gene: TRBV5-1
d_gene: TRBD2
abundance: .
len: 15
CDR3aa: CASSLLASGRREQFF
CDR3nt: TGCGCCAGCAGCTTGTTGGCTAGCGGGAGGCGTGAGCAGTTCTTC

j_gene: TRBJ2-3
v_gene: TRBV7-9
d_gene: TRBD2
abundance: .
len: 16
CDR3aa: CASSLKTSRNTDTQYF
CDR3nt: TGTGCCAGCAGCTTAAAGACTAGCCGAAACACAGATACGCAGTATTTT

j_gene: TRBJ1-1
v_gene: TRBV5-1
d_gene: .
abundance: .
len: 16
CDR3aa: CASSLSSGTTNTEAFF
CDR3nt: TGCGCCAGCAGCCTGTCCTCCGGGACAACAAACACTGAAGCTTTCTTT

j_gene: TRBJ2-7
v_gene: TRBV27
d_gene: .
abundance: few
len: 15
CDR3aa: CASSPYQGTTYEQYF
CDR3nt: TGTGCCAGCAGTCCCTACCAAGGCACCACCTACGAGCAGTACTTC

j_gene: TRBJ1-1
v_gene: TRBV29-1
d_gene: .
abundance: many
len: 11
CDR3aa: CSVAANTEAFF
CDR3nt: TGCAGCGTAGCCGCGAACACTGAAGCTTTCTTT

j_gene: TRBJ2-2
v_gene: TRBV7-6
d_gene: .
abundance: few
len: 16
CDR3aa: CASSLGSGSRTGELFF
CDR3nt: TGTGCCAGCAGCTTAGGGTCTGGGTCTAGGACCGGGGAGCTGTTTTTT

j_gene: TRBJ2-3
v_gene: TRBV5-1
d_gene: TRBD2
abundance: few
len: 15
CDR3aa: CASSFAGGQGDTQYF
CDR3nt: TGCGCCAGCAGCTTTGCGGGAGGCCAGGGAGATACGCAGTATTTT

j_gene: TRBJ2-4
v_gene: TRBV7-9
d_gene: TRBD1
abundance: .
len: 15
CDR3aa: CASSSPGQGLNIQYF
CDR3nt: TGTGCCAGCAGCTCACCTGGACAGGGATTGAACATTCAGTACTTC

j_gene: TRBJ2-3
v_gene: TRBV15
d_gene: TRBD2
abundance: .
len: 15
CDR3aa: CATSRLAGGSDTQYF
CDR3nt: TGTGCCACCAGCAGACTAGCGGGAGGGTCAGATACGCAGTATTTT

j_gene: TRBJ2-3
v_gene: TRBV20-1
d_gene: TRBD2
abundance: few
len: 12
CDR3aa: CSARRGADTQYF
CDR3nt: TGCAGTGCTAGACGGGGGGCAGATACGCAGTATTTT

j_gene: TRBJ2-1
v_gene: TRBV11-2
d_gene: TRBD2
abundance: .
len: 16
CDR3aa: CASSTYSGSSYNEQFF
CDR3nt: TGTGCCAGCAGCACATATAGCGGGAGCTCCTACAATGAGCAGTTCTTC

j_gene: TRBJ2-7
v_gene: TRBV20-1
d_gene: TRBD2
abundance: many
len: 14
CDR3aa: CSARDFLAGWEQYF
CDR3nt: TGCAGTGCTAGAGATTTCCTAGCGGGATGGGAGCAGTACTTC

j_gene: TRBJ2-1
v_gene: TRBV6-1
d_gene: .
abundance: .
len: 15
CDR3aa: CASSVDSDPYNEQFF
CDR3nt: TGTGCCAGCAGTGTAGACTCGGATCCCTACAATGAGCAGTTCTTC

j_gene: TRBJ2-1
v_gene: TRBV28
d_gene: TRBD1
abundance: .
len: 16
CDR3aa: CASSLPGQGSYNEQFF
CDR3nt: TGTGCCAGCAGTTTACCGGGACAGGGGTCCTACAATGAGCAGTTCTTC

j_gene: TRBJ2-1
v_gene: TRBV12-3/TRBV12-4
d_gene: TRBD2
abundance: once
len: 13
CDR3aa: CASMRTGRSEQFF
CDR3nt: TGTGCCAGCATGCGGACCGGGAGGAGTGAGCAGTTCTTC

j_gene: TRBJ2-7
v_gene: TRBV27
d_gene: TRBD2
abundance: .
len: 14
CDR3aa: CAYLRGGWSYEQYF
CDR3nt: TGTGCCTACCTTCGGGGGGGCTGGTCCTACGAGCAGTACTTC

j_gene: TRBJ1-3
v_gene: TRBV2
d_gene: .
abundance: many
len: 16
CDR3aa: CASSDETGRSGNTIYF
CDR3nt: TGTGCCAGCAGTGATGAAACAGGACGCTCTGGAAACACCATATATTTT

j_gene: TRBJ2-4
v_gene: TRBV20-1
d_gene: .
abundance: .
len: 15
CDR3aa: CSARRLGLAKNIQYF
CDR3nt: TGCAGTGCTAGACGACTGGGACTAGCCAAAAACATTCAGTACTTC

j_gene: TRBJ2-5
v_gene: TRBV5-1
d_gene: .
abundance: .
len: 14
CDR3aa: CASSFSGDQETQYF
CDR3nt: TGCGCCAGCAGCTTTTCGGGGGACCAAGAGACCCAGTACTTC

j_gene: TRBJ2-7
v_gene: TRBV20-1
d_gene: .
abundance: few
len: 14
CDR3aa: CSAAYDRRVAEQYF
CDR3nt: TGCAGTGCCGCCTATGACAGGAGGGTGGCCGAGCAGTACTTC

j_gene: TRBJ2-1
v_gene: TRBV10-3
d_gene: TRBD2
abundance: few
len: 14
CDR3aa: CAISELADYNEQFF
CDR3nt: TGTGCCATCAGTGAACTAGCGGACTACAATGAGCAGTTCTTC

j_gene: TRBJ1-1
v_gene: TRBV13
d_gene: TRBD1
abundance: .
len: 16
CDR3aa: CASSPGPTGMNTEAFF
CDR3nt: TGTGCCAGCAGCCCCGGACCGACAGGGATGAACACTGAAGCTTTCTTT

j_gene: TRBJ2-3
v_gene: TRBV10-2
d_gene: TRBD2
abundance: few
len: 14
CDR3aa: CAWGTSGIPDTQYF
CDR3nt: TGCGCCTGGGGGACTAGCGGGATCCCAGATACGCAGTATTTT

j_gene: TRBJ1-1
v_gene: TRBV6-1
d_gene: .
abundance: .
len: 13
CDR3aa: CASSEGGWAEAFF
CDR3nt: TGTGCCAGCAGTGAAGGGGGTTGGGCCGAAGCTTTCTTT

j_gene: TRBJ2-1
v_gene: TRBV7-8
d_gene: .
abundance: .
len: 15
CDR3aa: CASSQRLASYNEQFF
CDR3nt: TGTGCCAGCAGCCAGAGGCTGGCGTCCTACAATGAGCAGTTCTTC

j_gene: TRBJ2-1
v_gene: TRBV29-1
d_gene: .
abundance: .
len: 13
CDR3aa: CSGSETSYNEQFF
CDR3nt: TGCAGCGGAAGCGAGACCTCCTACAATGAGCAGTTCTTC

j_gene: TRBJ2-2
v_gene: TRBV19
d_gene: .
abundance: many
len: 12
CDR3aa: CASSTGPGELFF
CDR3nt: TGTGCCAGTAGTACGGGCCCCGGGGAGCTGTTTTTT

j_gene: TRBJ1-5
v_gene: TRBV6-6
d_gene: TRBD1
abundance: few
len: 17
CDR3aa: CASSYSTGVGGNQPQHF
CDR3nt: TGTGCCAGCAGTTACTCGACAGGGGTGGGCGGCAATCAGCCCCAGCATTTT

j_gene: TRBJ1-1
v_gene: TRBV15
d_gene: .
abundance: .
len: 15
CDR3aa: CATSRDRGGWTEAFF
CDR3nt: TGTGCCACCAGCAGAGATCGAGGGGGGTGGACTGAAGCTTTCTTT

j_gene: TRBJ1-6
v_gene: TRBV15
d_gene: TRBD1
abundance: .
len: 13
CDR3aa: CATSGTANSPLHF
CDR3nt: TGTGCCACCAGCGGGACAGCTAATTCACCCCTCCACTTT

j_gene: TRBJ2-7
v_gene: TRBV29-1
d_gene: TRBD1
abundance: few
len: 16
CDR3aa: CSVEERWAGGSYEQYF
CDR3nt: TGCAGCGTTGAAGAGCGGTGGGCAGGGGGCTCCTACGAGCAGTACTTC

j_gene: TRBJ2-2
v_gene: TRBV5-6
d_gene: .
abundance: .
len: 15
CDR3aa: CASSLVRSGTGELFF
CDR3nt: TGTGCCAGCAGCTTGGTTCGGTCGGGCACCGGGGAGCTGTTTTTT

j_gene: TRBJ2-5
v_gene: TRBV5-1
d_gene: TRBD1
abundance: .
len: 15
CDR3aa: CASSLTGGALETQYF
CDR3nt: TGCGCCAGCAGCTTGACAGGGGGCGCTTTAGAGACCCAGTACTTC

j_gene: TRBJ1-5
v_gene: TRBV12-3/TRBV12-4
d_gene: TRBD1
abundance: .
len: 18
CDR3aa: CASSFETGGRRGNQPQHF
CDR3nt: TGTGCCAGCAGTTTCGAGACAGGGGGCCGGAGGGGCAATCAGCCCCAGCATTTT

j_gene: TRBJ2-5
v_gene: TRBV18
d_gene: .
abundance: .
len: 12
CDR3aa: CASSVYQETQYF
CDR3nt: TGTGCCAGCTCTGTGTACCAAGAGACCCAGTACTTC

j_gene: TRBJ1-1
v_gene: TRBV20-1
d_gene: TRBD1
abundance: .
len: 12
CDR3aa: CSGGTGVVEAFF
CDR3nt: TGCAGTGGGGGGACAGGGGTGGTTGAAGCTTTCTTT

j_gene: TRBJ1-3
v_gene: TRBV2
d_gene: .
abundance: .
len: 18
CDR3aa: CASSESYQKTGSGNTIYF
CDR3nt: TGTGCCAGCAGTGAAAGTTACCAAAAGACAGGCTCTGGAAACACCATATATTTT

j_gene: TRBJ2-7
v_gene: TRBV27
d_gene: .
abundance: .
len: 13
CDR3aa: CASSLGSGYEQYF
CDR3nt: TGTGCCAGCAGTTTAGGATCTGGGTACGAGCAGTACTTC

j_gene: TRBJ2-2
v_gene: TRBV11-1
d_gene: TRBD2
abundance: few
len: 17
CDR3aa: CASSSPTGGGSTGELFF
CDR3nt: TGTGCCAGCAGCTCCCCAACCGGCGGCGGGAGCACCGGGGAGCTGTTTTTT

j_gene: TRBJ1-5
v_gene: TRBV9
d_gene: .
abundance: .
len: 13
CDR3aa: CASSVDVNQPQHF
CDR3nt: TGTGCCAGCAGCGTAGATGTCAATCAGCCCCAGCATTTT

j_gene: TRBJ1-2
v_gene: TRBV16
d_gene: .
abundance: .
len: 17
CDR3aa: CASSQSPRQGTTHGYTF
CDR3nt: TGTGCCAGCAGCCAATCCCCCAGGCAGGGGACCACCCATGGCTACACCTTC

j_gene: TRBJ2-7
v_gene: TRBV12-3/TRBV12-4
d_gene: TRBD2
abundance: few
len: 16
CDR3aa: CASSFPGTSGSAEQYF
CDR3nt: TGTGCCAGCAGTTTCCCCGGGACTAGCGGGAGCGCCGAGCAGTACTTC

j_gene: TRBJ2-3
v_gene: TRBV7-3
d_gene: .
abundance: .
len: 14
CDR3aa: CASSSGLGGDTQYF
CDR3nt: TGTGCCAGCAGTTCCGGGTTGGGTGGCGATACGCAGTATTTT

j_gene: TRBJ2-7
v_gene: TRBV12-3/TRBV12-4
d_gene: .
abundance: .
len: 14
CDR3aa: CASGGGRSAYEQYF
CDR3nt: TGTGCCAGCGGGGGGGGCAGATCCGCCTACGAGCAGTACTTC

j_gene: TRBJ2-1
v_gene: TRBV2
d_gene: TRBD2
abundance: few
len: 18
CDR3aa: CASSDPAASGSAYNEQFF
CDR3nt: TGTGCCAGCAGTGACCCCGCTGCTAGCGGGAGTGCCTACAATGAGCAGTTCTTC

j_gene: TRBJ1-6
v_gene: TRBV2
d_gene: .
abundance: .
len: 21
CDR3aa: CASSDRDPSTGLSSYNSPLHF
CDR3nt: TGTGCCAGCAGTGACCGGGACCCAAGTACTGGATTGAGCTCCTATAATTCACCCCTCCACTTT